This T cell receptor (beta chain) was retrieved from a study of identical twins. The study, taken as a whole, reports: Invariant MAIT and iNKT cells could partly confound zero-insertion analyses. In cord blood, abundant beta clonotypes had fewer insertions; memory showed no trend. The analysis was cross-sectional rather than longitudinal within donors.

This clonotype occurred a few times. As yet, its antigen is unknown. CDR3 length: 14 amino acids. Germline CDR1 and CDR2: SGHRS and YFSETQ. V gave up 4 bases and J gave up 0 bases, with 10 bases separating them. cDNA molecules carried unique molecular identifiers, and template switching added a universal primer site. From the 5' RACE reads, TCRdb called clonotypes with MiXCR, one entry per CDR3 protein. Among under 400,000 distinct CDR3 sequences, 9% were seen once, and the ten largest hold about 9.1%. This rearrangement joins TRBV5-1 to TRBJ2-5, with a tentative D call TRBD1 (6 bases). The source of this sequence is a woman in her forties or fifties in good health. Sequenced: naive T cells sorted from blood. CDR3 residues: CASSPGAYQETQYF. CDR3 bases: TGCGCCAGCAGCCCAGGGGCGTACCAAGAGACCCAGTACTTC.